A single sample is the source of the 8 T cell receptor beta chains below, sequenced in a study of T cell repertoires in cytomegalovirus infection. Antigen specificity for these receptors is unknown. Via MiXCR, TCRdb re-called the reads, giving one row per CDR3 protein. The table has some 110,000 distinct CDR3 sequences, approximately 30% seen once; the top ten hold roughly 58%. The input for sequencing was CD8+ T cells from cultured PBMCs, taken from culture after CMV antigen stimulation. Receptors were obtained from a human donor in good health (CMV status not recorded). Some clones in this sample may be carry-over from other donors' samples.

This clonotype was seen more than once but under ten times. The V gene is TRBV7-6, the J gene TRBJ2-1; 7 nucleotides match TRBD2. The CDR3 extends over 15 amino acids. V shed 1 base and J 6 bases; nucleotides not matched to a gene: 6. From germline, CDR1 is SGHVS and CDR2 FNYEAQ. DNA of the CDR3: TGTGCCAGCAGCTTAGGGCGGGGGATGATCAATGAGCAGTTCTTC. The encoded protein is CASSLGRGMINEQFF.

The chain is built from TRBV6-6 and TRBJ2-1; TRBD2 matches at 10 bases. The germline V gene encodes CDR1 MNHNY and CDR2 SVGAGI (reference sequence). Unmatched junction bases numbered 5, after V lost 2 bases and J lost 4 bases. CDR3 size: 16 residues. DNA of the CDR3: TGTGCCAGCAGTTACCGGACTAGCGGCGTGTACAATGAGCAGTTCTTC. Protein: CASSYRTSGVYNEQFF.

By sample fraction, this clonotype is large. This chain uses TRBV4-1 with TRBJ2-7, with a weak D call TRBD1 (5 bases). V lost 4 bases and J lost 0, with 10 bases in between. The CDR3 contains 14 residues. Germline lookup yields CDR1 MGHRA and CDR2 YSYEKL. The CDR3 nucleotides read TGCGCCAGCAGCCTCGGCGACAGCTCCTACGAGCAGTACTTC. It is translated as CASSLGDSSYEQYF.

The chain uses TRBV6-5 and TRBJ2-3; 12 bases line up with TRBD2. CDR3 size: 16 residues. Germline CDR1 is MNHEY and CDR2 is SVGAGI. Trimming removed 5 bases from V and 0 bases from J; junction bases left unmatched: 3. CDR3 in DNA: TGTGCCAGCAGTCTAGCGGGGGGGTATAGCACAGATACGCAGTATTTT. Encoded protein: CASSLAGGYSTDTQYF.

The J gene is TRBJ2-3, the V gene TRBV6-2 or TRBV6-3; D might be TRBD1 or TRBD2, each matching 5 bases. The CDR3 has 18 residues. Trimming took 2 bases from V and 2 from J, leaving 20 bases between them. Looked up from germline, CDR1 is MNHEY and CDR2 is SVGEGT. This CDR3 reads CASSYPRDGGLSTDTQYF. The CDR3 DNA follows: TGTGCCAGCAGTTACCCCCGGGACGGAGGCCTATCCACAGATACGCAGTATTTT.

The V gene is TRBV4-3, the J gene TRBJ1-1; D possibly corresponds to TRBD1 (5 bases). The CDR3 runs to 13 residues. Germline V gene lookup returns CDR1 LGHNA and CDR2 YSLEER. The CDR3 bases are TGCAGCAGCTCCCGACAGAGGAACACTGAAGCTTTCTTT. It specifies CSSSRQRNTEAFF.

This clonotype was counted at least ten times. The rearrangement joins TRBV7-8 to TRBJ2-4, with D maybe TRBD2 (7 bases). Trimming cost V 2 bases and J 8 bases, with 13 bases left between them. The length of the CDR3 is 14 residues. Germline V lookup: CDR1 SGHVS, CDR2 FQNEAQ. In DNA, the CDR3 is TGTGCCAGCAGCTTATTACGGGGGGCGGACATTCAGTACTTC. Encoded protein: CASSLLRGADIQYF.

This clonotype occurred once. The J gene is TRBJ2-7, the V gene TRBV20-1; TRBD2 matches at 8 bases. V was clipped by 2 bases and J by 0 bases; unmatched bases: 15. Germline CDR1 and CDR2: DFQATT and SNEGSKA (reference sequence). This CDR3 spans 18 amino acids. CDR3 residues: CSARYPGGPGVLSYEQYF. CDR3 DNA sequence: TGCAGTGCTAGATACCCGGGGGGGCCCGGGGTACTCTCCTACGAGCAGTACTTC.